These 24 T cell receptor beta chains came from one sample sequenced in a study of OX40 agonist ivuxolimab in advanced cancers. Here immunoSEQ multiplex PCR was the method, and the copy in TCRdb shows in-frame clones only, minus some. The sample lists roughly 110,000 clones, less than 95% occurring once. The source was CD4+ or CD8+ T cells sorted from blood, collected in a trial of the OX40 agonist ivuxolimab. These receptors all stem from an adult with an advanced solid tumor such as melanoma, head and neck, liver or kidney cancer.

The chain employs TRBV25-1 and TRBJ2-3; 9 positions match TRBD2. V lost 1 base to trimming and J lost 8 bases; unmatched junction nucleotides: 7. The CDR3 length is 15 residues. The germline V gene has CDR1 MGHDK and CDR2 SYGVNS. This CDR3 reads CASSEWASGRTTQYF. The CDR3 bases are TGTGCCAGCAGTGAATGGGCCAGCGGGAGGACTACGCAGTATTTT.

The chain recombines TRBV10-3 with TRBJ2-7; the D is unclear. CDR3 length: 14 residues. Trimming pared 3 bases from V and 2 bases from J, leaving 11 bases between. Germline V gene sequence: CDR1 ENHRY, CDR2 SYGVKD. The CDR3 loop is CAISESATAYEQYF. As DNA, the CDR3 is TGTGCCATCAGTGAATCTGCGACCGCCTACGAGCAGTACTTC.

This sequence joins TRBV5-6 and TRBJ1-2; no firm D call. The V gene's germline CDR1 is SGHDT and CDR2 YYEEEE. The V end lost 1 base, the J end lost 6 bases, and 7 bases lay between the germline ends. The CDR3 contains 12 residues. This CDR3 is CASSLMVHGYTF. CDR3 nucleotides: TGTGCCAGCAGCTTGATGGTCCATGGCTACACCTTC. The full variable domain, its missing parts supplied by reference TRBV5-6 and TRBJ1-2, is DAGVTQSPTHLIKTRGQQVTLRCSPKSGHDTVSWYQQALGQGPQFIFQYYEEEERQRGNFPDRFSGHQFPNYSSELNVNALLLGDSALYLCASSLMVHGYTFGSGTRLTVV.

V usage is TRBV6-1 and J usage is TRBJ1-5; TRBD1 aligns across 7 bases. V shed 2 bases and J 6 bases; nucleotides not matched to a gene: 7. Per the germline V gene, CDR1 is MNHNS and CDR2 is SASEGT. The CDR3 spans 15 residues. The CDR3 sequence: CASSERGAGGQPQHF. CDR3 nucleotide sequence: TGTGCCAGCAGTGAACGGGGGGCAGGGGGTCAGCCCCAGCATTTT.

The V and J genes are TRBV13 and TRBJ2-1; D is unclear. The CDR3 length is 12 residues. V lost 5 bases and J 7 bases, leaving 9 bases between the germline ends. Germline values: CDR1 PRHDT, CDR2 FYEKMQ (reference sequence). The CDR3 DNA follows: TGTGCCAGCAGCCTCGCAGTGAATGAGCAGTTCTTC. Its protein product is CASSLAVNEQFF.

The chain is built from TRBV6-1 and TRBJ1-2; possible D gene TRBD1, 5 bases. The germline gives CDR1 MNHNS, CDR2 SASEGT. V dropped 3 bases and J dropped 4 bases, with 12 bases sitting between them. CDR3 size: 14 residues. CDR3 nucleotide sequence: TGTGCCAGCAGTGACCCGACAGCCCTCTATGGCTACACCTTC. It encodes CASSDPTALYGYTF.

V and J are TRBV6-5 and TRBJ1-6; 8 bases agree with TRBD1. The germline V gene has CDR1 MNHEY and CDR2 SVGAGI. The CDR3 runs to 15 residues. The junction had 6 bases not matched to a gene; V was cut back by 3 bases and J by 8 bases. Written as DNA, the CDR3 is TGTGCCAGCAGTTATATTTCGGGACAGGATTCACCCCTCCACTTT. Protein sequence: CASSYISGQDSPLHF.

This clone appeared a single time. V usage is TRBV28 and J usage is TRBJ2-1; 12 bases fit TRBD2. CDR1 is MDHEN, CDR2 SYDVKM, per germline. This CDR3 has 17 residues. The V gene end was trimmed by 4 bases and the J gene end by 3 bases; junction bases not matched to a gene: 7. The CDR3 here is CASSSLTSGRIYNEQFF. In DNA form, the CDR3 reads TGTGCCAGCAGTTCCCTGACTAGCGGGAGAATCTACAATGAGCAGTTCTTC.

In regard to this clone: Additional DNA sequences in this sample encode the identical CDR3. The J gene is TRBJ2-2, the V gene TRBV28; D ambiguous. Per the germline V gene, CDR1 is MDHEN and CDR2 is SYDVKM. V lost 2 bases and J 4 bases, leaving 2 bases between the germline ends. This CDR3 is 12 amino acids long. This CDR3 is CASSLLTGELFF. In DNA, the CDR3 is TGTGCCAGCAGTTTACTCACCGGGGAGCTGTTTTTT.

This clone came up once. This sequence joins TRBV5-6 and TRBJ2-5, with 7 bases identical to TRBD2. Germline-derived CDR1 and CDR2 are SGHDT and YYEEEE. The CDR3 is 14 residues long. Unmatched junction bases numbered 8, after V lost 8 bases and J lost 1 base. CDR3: CARNSGGGQETQYF. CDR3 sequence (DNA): TGTGCCAGGAACTCGGGAGGAGGCCAAGAGACCCAGTACTTC. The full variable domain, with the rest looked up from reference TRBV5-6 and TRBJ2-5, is DAGVTQSPTHLIKTRGQQVTLRCSPKSGHDTVSWYQQALGQGPQFIFQYYEEEERQRGNFPDRFSGHQFPNYSSELNVNALLLGDSALYLCARNSGGGQETQYFGPGTRLLVL.

In DNA form, the CDR3 reads TGTGCCAGTAGTACCACGGACTTCAGGGTGGAAAAACTGTTTTTT. Amino acid sequence: CASSTTDFRVEKLFF. This chain links TRBV19 with TRBJ1-4; a weak D match, TRBD1 (5 bases). Germline assignment: CDR1 LNHDA and CDR2 SQIVND (reference sequence). The CDR3 totals 15 residues. Trimming cost V 4 bases and J 8 bases, with 17 bases left between them.

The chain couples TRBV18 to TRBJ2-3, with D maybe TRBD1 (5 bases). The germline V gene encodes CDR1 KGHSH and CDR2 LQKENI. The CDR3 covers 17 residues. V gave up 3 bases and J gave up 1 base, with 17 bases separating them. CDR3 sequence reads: CASSPLGAGFGTDTQYF. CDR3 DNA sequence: TGTGCCAGCTCACCCCTCGGTGCAGGGTTCGGCACAGATACGCAGTATTTT.

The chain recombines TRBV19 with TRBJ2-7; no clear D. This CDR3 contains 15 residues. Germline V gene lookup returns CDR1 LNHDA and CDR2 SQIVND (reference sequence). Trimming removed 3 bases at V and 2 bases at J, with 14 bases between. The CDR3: CASSIQGVNTYEQYF. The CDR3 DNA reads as TGTGCCAGTAGTATCCAAGGCGTAAATACCTACGAGCAGTACTTC.

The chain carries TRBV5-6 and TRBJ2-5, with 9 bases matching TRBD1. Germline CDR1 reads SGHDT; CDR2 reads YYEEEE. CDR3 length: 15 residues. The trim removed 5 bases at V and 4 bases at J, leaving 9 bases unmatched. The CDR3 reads CASRQTGGLGETQYF. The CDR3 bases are TGTGCCAGCAGACAAACAGGGGGCTTGGGAGAGACCCAGTACTTC. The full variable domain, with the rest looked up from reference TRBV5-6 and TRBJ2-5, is DAGVTQSPTHLIKTRGQQVTLRCSPKSGHDTVSWYQQALGQGPQFIFQYYEEEERQRGNFPDRFSGHQFPNYSSELNVNALLLGDSALYLCASRQTGGLGETQYFGPGTRLLVL.

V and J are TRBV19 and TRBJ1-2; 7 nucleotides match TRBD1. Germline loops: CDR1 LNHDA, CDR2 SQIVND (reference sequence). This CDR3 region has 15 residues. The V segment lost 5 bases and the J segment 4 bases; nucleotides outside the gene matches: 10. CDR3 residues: CASSVLQGKGYGYTF. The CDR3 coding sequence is TGTGCCAGTAGTGTCCTACAGGGGAAGGGCTATGGCTACACCTTC.

CDR3 nucleotide sequence: TGTGCCAGCGGGGGACTAGCGGGATTCGAGCAGTACTTC. Its protein product is CASGGLAGFEQYF. This chain links TRBV6-5 with TRBJ2-7, with 13 bases that match TRBD2. Looked up from germline, CDR1 is MNHEY and CDR2 is SVGAGI. Germline trimming cut 8 bases from V and 6 bases from J; bases unmatched to any gene: 4. There are 13 residues in the CDR3.

In DNA, the CDR3 is TGTGCCAGCAGGGTGACTAATCAAGAGACCCAGTACTTC. It encodes CASRVTNQETQYF. The genes are TRBV2 and TRBJ2-5, with a weak D call TRBD2 (5 bases). Germline V CDR1 and CDR2: SNHLY, FYNNEI. This CDR3 has 13 amino acids. The V gene lost 6 bases and the J gene lost 2 bases, with 10 bases spanning the gap.

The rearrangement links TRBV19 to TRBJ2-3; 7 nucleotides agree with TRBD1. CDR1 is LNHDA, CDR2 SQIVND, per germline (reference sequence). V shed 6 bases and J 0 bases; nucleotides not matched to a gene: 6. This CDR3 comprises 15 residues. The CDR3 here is CASRTGMASTDTQYF. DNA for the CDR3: TGTGCCAGTAGGACAGGGATGGCTAGCACAGATACGCAGTATTTT.

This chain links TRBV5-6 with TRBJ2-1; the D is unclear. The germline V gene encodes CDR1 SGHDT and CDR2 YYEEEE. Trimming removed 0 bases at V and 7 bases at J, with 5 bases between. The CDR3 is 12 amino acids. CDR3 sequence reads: CASSLVWNEQFF. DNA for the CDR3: TGTGCCAGCAGCTTGGTTTGGAATGAGCAGTTCTTC.

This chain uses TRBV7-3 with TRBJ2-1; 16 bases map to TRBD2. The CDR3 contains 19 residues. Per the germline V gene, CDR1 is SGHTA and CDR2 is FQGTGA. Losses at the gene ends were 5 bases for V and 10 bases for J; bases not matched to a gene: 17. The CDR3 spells CASSRQLLGLAGGPGEQFF. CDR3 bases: TGTGCCAGCAGCCGTCAACTACTGGGACTAGCGGGAGGGCCCGGGGAGCAGTTCTTC.

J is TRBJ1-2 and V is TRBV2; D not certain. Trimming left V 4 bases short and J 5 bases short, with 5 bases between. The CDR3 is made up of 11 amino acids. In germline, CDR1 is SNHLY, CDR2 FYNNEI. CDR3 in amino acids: CASSARYGYTF. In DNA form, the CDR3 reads TGTGCCAGCAGTGCTAGGTATGGCTACACCTTC.

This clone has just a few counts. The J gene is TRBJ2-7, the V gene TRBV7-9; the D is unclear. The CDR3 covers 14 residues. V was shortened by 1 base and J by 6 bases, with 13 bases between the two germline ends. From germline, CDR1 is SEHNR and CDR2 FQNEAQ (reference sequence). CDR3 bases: TGTGCCAGCAGCTTAGGGGCAGCCGCCGGCGAGCAGTACTTC. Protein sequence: CASSLGAAAGEQYF. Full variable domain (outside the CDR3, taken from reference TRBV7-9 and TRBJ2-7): DTGVSQNPRHKITKRGQNVTFRCDPISEHNRLYWYRQTLGQGPEFLTYFQNEAQLEKSRLLSDRFSAERPKGSFSTLEIQRTEQGDSAMYLCASSLGAAAGEQYFGPGTRLTVT.

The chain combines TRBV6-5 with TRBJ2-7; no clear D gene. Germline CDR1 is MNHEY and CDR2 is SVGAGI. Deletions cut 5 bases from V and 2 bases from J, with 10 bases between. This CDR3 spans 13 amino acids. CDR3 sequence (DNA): TGTGCCAGCAGTCCCCAGGCAGCCTACGAGCAGTACTTC. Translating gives CASSPQAAYEQYF.

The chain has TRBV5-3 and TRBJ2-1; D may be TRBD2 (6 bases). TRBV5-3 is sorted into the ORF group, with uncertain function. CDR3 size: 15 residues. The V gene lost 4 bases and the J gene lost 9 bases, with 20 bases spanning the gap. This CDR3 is CARSVLADYDGEQFF. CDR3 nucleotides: TGTGCCAGAAGCGTTTTAGCGGACTACGATGGTGAGCAGTTCTTC.